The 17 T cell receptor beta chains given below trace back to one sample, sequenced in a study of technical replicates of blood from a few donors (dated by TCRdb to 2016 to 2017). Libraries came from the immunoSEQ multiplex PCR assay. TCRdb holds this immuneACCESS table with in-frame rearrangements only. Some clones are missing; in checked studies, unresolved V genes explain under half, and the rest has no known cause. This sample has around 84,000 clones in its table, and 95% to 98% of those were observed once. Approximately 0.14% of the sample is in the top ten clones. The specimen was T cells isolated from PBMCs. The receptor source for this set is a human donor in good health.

CDR3 loop: CASSPPSSGGVSEQYF. In DNA, the CDR3 is TGTGCCAGCTCACCACCCTCTAGCGGGGGGGTTAGCGAGCAGTACTTC. The chain employs TRBV18 and TRBJ2-7, with 12 nucleotides matching TRBD2. This CDR3 is 16 amino acids long. Germline assignment: CDR1 KGHSH and CDR2 LQKENI. With V trimmed by 0 bases and J by 6 bases, 6 bases remained unmatched.

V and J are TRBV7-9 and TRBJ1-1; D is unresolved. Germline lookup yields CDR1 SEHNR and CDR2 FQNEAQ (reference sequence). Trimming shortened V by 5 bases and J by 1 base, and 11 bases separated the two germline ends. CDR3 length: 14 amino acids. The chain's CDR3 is CASSPEDKNTEAFF. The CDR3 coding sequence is TGTGCCAGCAGCCCGGAAGACAAGAACACTGAAGCTTTCTTT.

The CDR3 sequence is CASSWDRVTGELFF. The DNA for the CDR3 is TGTGCCAGCAGTTGGGACAGGGTTACCGGGGAGCTGTTTTTT. The V and J genes are TRBV6-5 and TRBJ2-2; 9 bases align to TRBD1. Trimming at V came to 4 bases and at J to 5 bases, leaving 2 bases not matched to a gene. CDR1 and CDR2 (germline): MNHEY, SVGAGI. This CDR3 spans 14 amino acids.

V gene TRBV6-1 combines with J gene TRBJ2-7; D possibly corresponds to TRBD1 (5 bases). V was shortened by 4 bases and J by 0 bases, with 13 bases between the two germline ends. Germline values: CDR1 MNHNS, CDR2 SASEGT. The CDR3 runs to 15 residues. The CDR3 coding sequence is TGTGCCAGCAGTGTTACAGGAGCCCCCTCCTACGAGCAGTACTTC. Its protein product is CASSVTGAPSYEQYF.

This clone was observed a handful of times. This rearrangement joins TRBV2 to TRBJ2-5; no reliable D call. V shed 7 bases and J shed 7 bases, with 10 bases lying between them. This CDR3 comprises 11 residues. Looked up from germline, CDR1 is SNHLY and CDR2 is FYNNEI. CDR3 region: CASMGTGTQYF. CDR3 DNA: TGTGCCAGCATGGGTACGGGGACCCAGTACTTC.

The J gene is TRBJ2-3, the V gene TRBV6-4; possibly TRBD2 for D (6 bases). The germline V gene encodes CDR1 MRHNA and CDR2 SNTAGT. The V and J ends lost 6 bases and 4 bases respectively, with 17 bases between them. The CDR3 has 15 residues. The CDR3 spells CASRGSGGASDTQYF. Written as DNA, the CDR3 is TGTGCCAGCAGGGGTAGCGGTGGGGCCTCAGATACGCAGTATTTT.

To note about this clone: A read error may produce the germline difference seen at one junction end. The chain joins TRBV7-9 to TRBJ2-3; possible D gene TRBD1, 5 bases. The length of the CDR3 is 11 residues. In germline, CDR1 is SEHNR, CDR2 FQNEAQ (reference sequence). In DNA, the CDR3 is TGTGCCGGCAGGGTCGGAGATACGCAGTATTTT. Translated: CAGRVGDTQYF.

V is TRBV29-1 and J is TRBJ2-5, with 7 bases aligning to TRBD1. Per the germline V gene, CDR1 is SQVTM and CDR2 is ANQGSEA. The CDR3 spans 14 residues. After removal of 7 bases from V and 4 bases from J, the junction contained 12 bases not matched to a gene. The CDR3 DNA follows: TGCAGCGCCGCACCGGGACAGTTATCAGAGACCCAGTACTTC. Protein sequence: CSAAPGQLSETQYF.

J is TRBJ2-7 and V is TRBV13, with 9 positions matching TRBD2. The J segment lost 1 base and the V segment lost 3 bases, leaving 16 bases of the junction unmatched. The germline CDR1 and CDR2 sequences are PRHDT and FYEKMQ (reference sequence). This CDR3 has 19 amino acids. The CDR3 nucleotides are TGTGCCAGCAGCTTCGAATCAGGGCTAGCGGGAAAGGGATCCTACGAGCAGTACTTC. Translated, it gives CASSFESGLAGKGSYEQYF. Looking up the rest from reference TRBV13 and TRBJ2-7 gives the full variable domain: AAGVIQSPRHLIKEKRETATLKCYPIPRHDTVYWYQQGPGQDPQFLISFYEKMQSDKGSIPDRFSAQQFSDYHSELNMSSLELGDSALYFCASSFESGLAGKGSYEQYFGPGTRLTVT.

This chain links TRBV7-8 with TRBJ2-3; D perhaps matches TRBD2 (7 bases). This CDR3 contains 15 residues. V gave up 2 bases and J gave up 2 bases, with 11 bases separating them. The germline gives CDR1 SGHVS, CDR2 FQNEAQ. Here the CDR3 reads CASSLSGGFTDTQYF. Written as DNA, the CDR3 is TGTGCCAGCAGCTTATCGGGGGGCTTCACAGATACGCAGTATTTT.

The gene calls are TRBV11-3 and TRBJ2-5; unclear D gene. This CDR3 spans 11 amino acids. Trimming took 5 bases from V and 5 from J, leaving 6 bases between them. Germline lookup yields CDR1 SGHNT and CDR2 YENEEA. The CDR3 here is CASSPRETQYF. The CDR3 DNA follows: TGTGCCAGCAGCCCTAGGGAGACCCAGTACTTC.

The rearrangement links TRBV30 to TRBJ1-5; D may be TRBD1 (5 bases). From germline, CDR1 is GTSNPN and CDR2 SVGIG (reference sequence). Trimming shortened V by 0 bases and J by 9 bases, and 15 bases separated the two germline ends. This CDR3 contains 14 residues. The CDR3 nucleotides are TGTGCCTGGAGTGTACAGAGCCGCGGGGGGCCCCAGCATTTT. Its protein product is CAWSVQSRGGPQHF.

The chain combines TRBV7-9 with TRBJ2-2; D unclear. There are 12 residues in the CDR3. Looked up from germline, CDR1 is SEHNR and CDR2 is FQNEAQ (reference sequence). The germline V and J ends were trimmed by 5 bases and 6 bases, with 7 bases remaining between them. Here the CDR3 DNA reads TGTGCCAGCAGCCAGGTCCCCGGGGAGCTGTTTTTT. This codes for CASSQVPGELFF.

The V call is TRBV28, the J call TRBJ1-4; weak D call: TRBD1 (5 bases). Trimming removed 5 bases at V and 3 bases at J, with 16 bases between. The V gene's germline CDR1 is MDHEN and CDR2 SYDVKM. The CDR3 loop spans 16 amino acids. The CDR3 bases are TGTGCCAGCAGTACCCCCGTGGGGCTAGCTAATGAAAAACTGTTTTTT. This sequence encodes CASSTPVGLANEKLFF.

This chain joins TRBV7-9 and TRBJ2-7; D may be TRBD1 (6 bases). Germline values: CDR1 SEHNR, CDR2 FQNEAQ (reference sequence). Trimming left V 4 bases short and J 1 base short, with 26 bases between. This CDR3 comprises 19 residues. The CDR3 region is CASSSSGLSGQIFSYEQYF. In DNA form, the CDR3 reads TGTGCCAGCAGCTCGTCAGGCCTTTCGGGACAAATATTTTCCTACGAGCAGTACTTC.

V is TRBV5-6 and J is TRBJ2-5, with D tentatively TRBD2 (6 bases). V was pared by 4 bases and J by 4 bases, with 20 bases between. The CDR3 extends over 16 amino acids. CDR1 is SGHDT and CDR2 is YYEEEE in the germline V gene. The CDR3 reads CASSTGWRVEGETQYF. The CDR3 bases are TGTGCCAGCAGCACCGGTTGGAGGGTGGAGGGAGAGACCCAGTACTTC.

The CDR3 here is CASGQGNEKLFF. Written as DNA, the CDR3 is TGTGCCAGCGGGCAGGGGAATGAAAAACTGTTTTTT. V usage is TRBV7-9 and J usage is TRBJ1-4; a weak D match, TRBD1 (6 bases). V lost 8 bases, J lost 5 bases, and 9 bases lay in between. CDR1 is SEHNR, CDR2 FQNEAQ, per germline (reference sequence). This CDR3 region has 12 residues.